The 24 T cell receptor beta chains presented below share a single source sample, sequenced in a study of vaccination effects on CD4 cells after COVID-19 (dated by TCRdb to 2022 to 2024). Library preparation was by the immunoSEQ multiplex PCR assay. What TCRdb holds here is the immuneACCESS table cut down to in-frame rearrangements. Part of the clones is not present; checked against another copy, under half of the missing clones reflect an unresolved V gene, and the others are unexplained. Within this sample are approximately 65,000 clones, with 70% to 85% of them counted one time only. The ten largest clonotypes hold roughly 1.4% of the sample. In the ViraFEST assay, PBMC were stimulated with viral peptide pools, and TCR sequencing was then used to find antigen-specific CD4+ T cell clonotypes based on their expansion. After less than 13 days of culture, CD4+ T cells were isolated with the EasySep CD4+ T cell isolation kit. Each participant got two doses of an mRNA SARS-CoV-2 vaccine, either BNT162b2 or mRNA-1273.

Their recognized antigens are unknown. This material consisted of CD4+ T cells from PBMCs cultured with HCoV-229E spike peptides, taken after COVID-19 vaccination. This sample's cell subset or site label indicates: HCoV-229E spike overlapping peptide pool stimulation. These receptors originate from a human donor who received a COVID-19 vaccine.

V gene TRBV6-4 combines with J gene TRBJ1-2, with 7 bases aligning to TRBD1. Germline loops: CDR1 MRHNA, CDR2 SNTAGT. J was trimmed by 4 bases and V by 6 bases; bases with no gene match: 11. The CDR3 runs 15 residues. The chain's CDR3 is CASRREGAVGYGYTF. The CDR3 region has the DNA TGTGCCAGCAGGAGGGAGGGGGCGGTCGGCTATGGCTACACCTTC.

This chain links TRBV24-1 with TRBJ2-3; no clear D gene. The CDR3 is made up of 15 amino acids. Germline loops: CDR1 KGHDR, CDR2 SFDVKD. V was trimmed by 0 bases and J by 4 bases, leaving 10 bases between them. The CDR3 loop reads CATSDLKGKADTQYF. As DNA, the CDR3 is TGTGCCACCAGTGATTTGAAGGGTAAGGCAGATACGCAGTATTTT.

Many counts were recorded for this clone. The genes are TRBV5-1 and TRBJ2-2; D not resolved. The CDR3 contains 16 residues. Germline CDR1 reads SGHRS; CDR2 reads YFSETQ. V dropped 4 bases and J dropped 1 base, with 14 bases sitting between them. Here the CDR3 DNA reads TGCGCCAGCAGCCGAACACAGCAAATGAACACCGGGGAGCTGTTTTTT. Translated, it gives CASSRTQQMNTGELFF.

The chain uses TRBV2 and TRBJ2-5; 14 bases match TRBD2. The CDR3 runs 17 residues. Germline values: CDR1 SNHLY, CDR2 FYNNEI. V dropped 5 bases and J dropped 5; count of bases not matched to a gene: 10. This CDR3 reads CASSRGLAGDVLETQYF. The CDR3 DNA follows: TGTGCCAGCAGTAGGGGACTAGCGGGGGATGTTTTGGAGACCCAGTACTTC.

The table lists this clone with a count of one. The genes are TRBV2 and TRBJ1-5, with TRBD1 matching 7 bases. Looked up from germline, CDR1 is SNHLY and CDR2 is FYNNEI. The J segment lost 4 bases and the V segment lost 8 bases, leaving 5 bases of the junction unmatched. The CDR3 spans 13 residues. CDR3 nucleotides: TGTGCCAGCTGTCGGGACAGAAATCAGCCCCAGCATTTT. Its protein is CASCRDRNQPQHF.

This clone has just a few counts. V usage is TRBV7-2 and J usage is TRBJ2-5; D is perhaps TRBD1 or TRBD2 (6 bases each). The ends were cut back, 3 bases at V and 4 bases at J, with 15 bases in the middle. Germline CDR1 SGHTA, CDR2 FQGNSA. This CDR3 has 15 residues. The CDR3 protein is CASSFSLGGPETQYF. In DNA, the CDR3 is TGTGCCAGCAGCTTTAGCCTGGGGGGCCCAGAGACCCAGTACTTC.

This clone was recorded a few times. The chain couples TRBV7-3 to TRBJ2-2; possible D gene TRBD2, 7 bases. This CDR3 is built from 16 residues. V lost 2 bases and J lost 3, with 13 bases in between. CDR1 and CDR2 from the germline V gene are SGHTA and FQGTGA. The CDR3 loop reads CASSLAGATDTGELFF. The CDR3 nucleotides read TGTGCCAGCAGCTTAGCGGGGGCTACGGACACCGGGGAGCTGTTTTTT.

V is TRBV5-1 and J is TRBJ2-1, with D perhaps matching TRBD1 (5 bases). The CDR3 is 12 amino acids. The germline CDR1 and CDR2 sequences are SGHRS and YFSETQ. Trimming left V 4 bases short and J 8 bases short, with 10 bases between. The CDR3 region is CASSPDRYEQFF. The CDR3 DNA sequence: TGCGCCAGCAGCCCCGACAGATATGAGCAGTTCTTC.

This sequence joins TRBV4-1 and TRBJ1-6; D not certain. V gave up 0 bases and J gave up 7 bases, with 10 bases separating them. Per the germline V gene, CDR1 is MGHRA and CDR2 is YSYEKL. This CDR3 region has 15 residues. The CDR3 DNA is TGCGCCAGCAGCCAAGATGAGTGGCAGAATTCACCCCTCCACTTT. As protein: CASSQDEWQNSPLHF.

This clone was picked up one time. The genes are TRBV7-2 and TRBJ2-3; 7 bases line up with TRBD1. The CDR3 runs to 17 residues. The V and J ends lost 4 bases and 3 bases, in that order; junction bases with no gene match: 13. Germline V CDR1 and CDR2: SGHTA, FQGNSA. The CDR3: CASSSLKRQGPTDTQYF. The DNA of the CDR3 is TGTGCCAGCAGCTCCCTCAAACGACAGGGACCAACAGATACGCAGTATTTT. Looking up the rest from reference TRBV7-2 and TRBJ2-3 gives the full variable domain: GAGVSQSPSNKVTEKGKDVELRCDPISGHTALYWYRQSLGQGLEFLIYFQGNSAPDKSGLPSDRFSAERTGGSVSTLTIQRTQQEDSAVYLCASSSLKRQGPTDTQYFGPGTRLTVL.

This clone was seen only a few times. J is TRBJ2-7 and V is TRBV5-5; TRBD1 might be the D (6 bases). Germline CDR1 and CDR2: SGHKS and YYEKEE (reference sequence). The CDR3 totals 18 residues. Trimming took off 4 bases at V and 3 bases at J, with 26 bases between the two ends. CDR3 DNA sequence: TGTGCCAGCAGCCTGGCTTTAGGGACACTCACGACGTTCTACGAGCAGTACGTC. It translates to CASSLALGTLTTFYEQYV.

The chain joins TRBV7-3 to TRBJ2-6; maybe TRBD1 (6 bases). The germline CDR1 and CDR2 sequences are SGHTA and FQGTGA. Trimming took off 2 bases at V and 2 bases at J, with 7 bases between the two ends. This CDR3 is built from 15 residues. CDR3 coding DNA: TGTGCCAGCAGCTTACAGGGGCCTGGGGCCAACGTCCTGACTTTC. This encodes CASSLQGPGANVLTF.

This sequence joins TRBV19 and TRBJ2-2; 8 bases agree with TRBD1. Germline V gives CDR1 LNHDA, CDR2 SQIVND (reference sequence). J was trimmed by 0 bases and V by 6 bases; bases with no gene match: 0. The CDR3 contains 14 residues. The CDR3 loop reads CASRDRANTGELFF. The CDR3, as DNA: TGTGCCAGTAGGGACAGGGCGAACACCGGGGAGCTGTTTTTT.

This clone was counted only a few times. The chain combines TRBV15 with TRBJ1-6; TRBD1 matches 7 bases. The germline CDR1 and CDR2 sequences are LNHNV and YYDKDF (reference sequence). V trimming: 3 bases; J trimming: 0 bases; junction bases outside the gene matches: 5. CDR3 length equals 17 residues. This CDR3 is CATSSDRESSYNSPLHF. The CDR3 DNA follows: TGTGCCACCAGCAGCGACAGGGAGAGCTCCTATAATTCACCCCTCCACTTT.

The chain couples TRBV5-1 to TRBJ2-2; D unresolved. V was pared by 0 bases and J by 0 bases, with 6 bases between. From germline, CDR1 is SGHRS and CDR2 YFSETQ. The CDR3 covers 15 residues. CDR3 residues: CASSLGQPNTGELFF. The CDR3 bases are TGCGCCAGCAGCTTGGGGCAGCCGAACACCGGGGAGCTGTTTTTT.

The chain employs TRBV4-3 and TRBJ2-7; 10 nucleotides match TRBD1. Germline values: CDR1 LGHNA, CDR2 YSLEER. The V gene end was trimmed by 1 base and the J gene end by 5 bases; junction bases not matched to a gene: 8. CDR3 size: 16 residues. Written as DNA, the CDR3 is TGCGCCAGCAGCCAAGGTCGCGCCGGGACAGGGGACGAGCAGTACGTC. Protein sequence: CASSQGRAGTGDEQYV.

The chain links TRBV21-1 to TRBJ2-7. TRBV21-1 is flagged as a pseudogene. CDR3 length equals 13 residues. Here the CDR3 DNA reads TGTGCCAGCAAGGGACCCTCAACTTACGAGCAGTACGTC. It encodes CASKGPSTYEQYV.

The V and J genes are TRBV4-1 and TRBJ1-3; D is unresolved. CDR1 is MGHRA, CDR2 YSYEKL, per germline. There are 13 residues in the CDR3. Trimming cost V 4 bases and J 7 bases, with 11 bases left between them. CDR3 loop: CASSLRTRNTIYF. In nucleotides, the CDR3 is TGCGCCAGCAGCCTCCGGACGCGCAACACCATATATTTT.

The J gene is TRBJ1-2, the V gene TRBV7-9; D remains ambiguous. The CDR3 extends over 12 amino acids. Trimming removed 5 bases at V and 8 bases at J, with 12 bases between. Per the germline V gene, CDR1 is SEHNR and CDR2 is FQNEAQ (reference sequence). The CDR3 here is CASSQDLVGYTF. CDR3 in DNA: TGTGCCAGCAGCCAGGATTTAGTGGGCTACACCTTC.

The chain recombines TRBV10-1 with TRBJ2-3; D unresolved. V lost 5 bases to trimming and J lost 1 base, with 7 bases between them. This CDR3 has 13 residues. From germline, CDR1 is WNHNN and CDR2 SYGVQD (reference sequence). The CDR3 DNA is TGCGCCAGCAGTTTGGGCGGCACAGATACGCAGTATTTT. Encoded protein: CASSLGGTDTQYF.

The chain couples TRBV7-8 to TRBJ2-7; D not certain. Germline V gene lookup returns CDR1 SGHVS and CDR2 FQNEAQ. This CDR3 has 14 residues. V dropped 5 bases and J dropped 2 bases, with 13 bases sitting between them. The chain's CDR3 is CASSPSPDTYEQYV. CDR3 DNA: TGTGCCAGCAGCCCCTCCCCAGACACCTACGAGCAGTACGTC.

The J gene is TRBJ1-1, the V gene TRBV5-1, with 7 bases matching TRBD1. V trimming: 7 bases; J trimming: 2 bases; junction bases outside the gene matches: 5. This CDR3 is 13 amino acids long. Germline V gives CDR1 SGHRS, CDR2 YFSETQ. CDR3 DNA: TGCGCCAGCGGGACAGAGGGAAACACTGAAGCTTTCTTT. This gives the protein CASGTEGNTEAFF.

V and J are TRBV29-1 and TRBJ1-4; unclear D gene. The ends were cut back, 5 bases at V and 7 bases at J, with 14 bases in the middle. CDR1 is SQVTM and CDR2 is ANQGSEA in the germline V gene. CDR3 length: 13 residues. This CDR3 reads CSVRSFTREKLFF. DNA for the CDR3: TGCAGCGTTCGGTCCTTTACGCGTGAAAAACTGTTTTTT.

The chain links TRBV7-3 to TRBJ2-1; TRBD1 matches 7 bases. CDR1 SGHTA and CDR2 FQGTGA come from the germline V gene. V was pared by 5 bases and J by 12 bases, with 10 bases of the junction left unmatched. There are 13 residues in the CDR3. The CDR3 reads CASSLKDRFGQFF. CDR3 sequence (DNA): TGTGCCAGCAGCCTAAAGGACAGGTTTGGGCAGTTCTTC.